The 22 T cell receptor beta chains reported below all come from one sample, sequenced in a study of T cells in Graves' hyperthyroidism and ophthalmopathy. What was amplified from RNA transcripts were TCR beta CDR3 regions. Using the HTBI primer set, a first-round RT-PCR was run on the TCR CDR3. From the multiplex PCR reads, TCRdb called clonotypes with MiXCR, one entry per CDR3 protein. The profile shows about 690,000 distinct CDR3 sequences, 15% to 20% of them singletons. Source material: blood. These receptors were collected from a man aged 45 to 65 with Graves' hyperthyroidism.

This clonotype has a count of ten or more. This rearrangement joins TRBV6-1 to TRBJ1-2; 9 bases fit TRBD1. Per germline, CDR1 MNHNS and CDR2 SASEGT. The CDR3 totals 14 residues. J lost 5 bases, V lost 4 bases, and 5 bases had no gene match. The DNA for the CDR3 is TGTGCCAGCAGTGGGACAGGGGAGGTTTATGGCTACACCTTC. Protein product: CASSGTGEVYGYTF.

A few counts support this clonotype. The V and J genes are TRBV4-1 and TRBJ1-5; D possibly corresponds to TRBD1 (5 bases). V lost 0 bases and J 0 bases, leaving 9 bases between the germline ends. This CDR3 has 16 residues. CDR1 MGHRA and CDR2 YSYEKL come from the germline V gene. Here the CDR3 DNA reads TGCGCCAGCAGCCAAGAGGGGACCTATAGCAATCAGCCCCAGCATTTT. The encoded protein is CASSQEGTYSNQPQHF.

The V gene is TRBV30, the J gene TRBJ2-3; D perhaps matches TRBD1 (7 bases). CDR1 is GTSNPN and CDR2 is SVGIG in the germline V gene (reference sequence). CDR3 length equals 14 residues. V shed 5 bases and J shed 0 bases, with 12 bases lying between them. The CDR3 nucleotides are TGTGCCTGGGGTCAGGGGGGTAGCACAGATACGCAGTATTTT. Translation gives CAWGQGGSTDTQYF. Complete variable domain (other parts from reference TRBV30 and TRBJ2-3): SQTIHQWPATLVQPVGSPLSLECTVEGTSNPNLYWYRQAAGRGLQLLFYSVGIGQISSEVPQNLSASRPQDRQFILSSKKLLLSDSGFYLCAWGQGGSTDTQYFGPGTRLTVL.

This clonotype was detected many times. CDR3 bases: TGTGCCAGCAGTGAAGACAGGGTTAGCGAGCAGTACTTC. Translated, it gives CASSEDRVSEQYF. This sequence joins TRBV6-1 and TRBJ2-7; D is perhaps TRBD1 (6 bases). V was trimmed by 1 base and J by 6 bases, leaving 10 bases between them. CDR1 is MNHNS, CDR2 SASEGT, per germline. The CDR3 extends over 13 amino acids.

There are many counts of this clonotype. This chain links TRBV10-3 with TRBJ1-4; a possible D gene is TRBD1 (5 bases). The V gene lost 2 bases and the J gene lost 5 bases, with 9 bases spanning the gap. Germline-derived CDR1 and CDR2 are ENHRY and SYGVKD. CDR3 length equals 14 residues. The CDR3: CAISEGALNEKLFF. Written as DNA, the CDR3 is TGTGCCATCAGTGAGGGGGCCCTGAATGAAAAACTGTTTTTT.

This clonotype occurred many times. The chain combines TRBV7-8 with TRBJ2-5; TRBD1 aligns across 9 bases. The CDR3 is 15 residues long. V was pared by 5 bases and J by 3 bases, with 7 bases of the junction left unmatched. CDR1 and CDR2 (germline): SGHVS, FQNEAQ. Here the CDR3 reads CASSRGGQGEETQYF. In nucleotides, the CDR3 is TGTGCCAGCAGCCGAGGGGGACAGGGAGAAGAGACCCAGTACTTC.

In this sample, this clonotype turned up a few times. The chain is built from TRBV12-3 or TRBV12-4 and TRBJ1-2; unclear D gene. V shed 5 bases and J shed 1 base, with 23 bases lying between them. The CDR3 spans 18 residues. In DNA form, the CDR3 reads TGTGCCAGCAGTCCAGACTGGCTTAGTCCCAGGTATAACTATGGCTACACCTTC. Translated, it gives CASSPDWLSPRYNYGYTF.

This clonotype has at least ten counts. V and J are TRBV27 and TRBJ1-3; TRBD1 might be the D (5 bases). The germline V gene has CDR1 MNHEY and CDR2 SMNVEV (reference sequence). With 4 bases removed from V and 0 bases from J, the gap between germline ends came to 13 bases. The CDR3 is 16 residues long. In DNA form, the CDR3 reads TGTGCCAGCAGTTGCCGGTCAGGGCTCTCTGGAAACACCATATATTTT. Translation gives CASSCRSGLSGNTIYF.

This clonotype came up many times. The CDR3 sequence: CASSLFFNSGGSEQYF. The DNA for the CDR3 is TGTGCCAGCAGTTTATTTTTCAATAGCGGGGGGAGCGAGCAGTACTTC. The chain has TRBV28 and TRBJ2-7; 10 positions match TRBD2. V dropped 1 base and J dropped 6; count of bases not matched to a gene: 9. This CDR3 spans 16 amino acids. Germline V gene lookup returns CDR1 MDHEN and CDR2 SYDVKM.

This clonotype was observed at least ten times. The chain recombines TRBV27 with TRBJ2-1, with a tentative D call TRBD1 (5 bases). The V end lost 5 bases, the J end lost 0 bases, and 14 bases lay between the germline ends. The CDR3 is made up of 16 amino acids. Germline CDR1 is MNHEY and CDR2 is SMNVEV (reference sequence). CDR3 sequence: CASSLGALSSYNEQFF. CDR3 in DNA: TGTGCCAGCAGTCTAGGGGCCCTAAGCTCCTACAATGAGCAGTTCTTC.

This clonotype came up many times. The V gene is TRBV7-9, the J gene TRBJ2-7; TRBD1 is a possible D gene (5 bases). In germline, CDR1 is SEHNR, CDR2 FQNEAQ (reference sequence). Deletions cut 4 bases from V and 5 bases from J, with 15 bases between. This CDR3 has 14 amino acids. DNA of the CDR3: TGTGCCAGCAGCTCAGCCATAAGGGGTAACGAGCAGTACTTC. This gives the protein CASSSAIRGNEQYF.

This clonotype has ten or more counts. V and J are TRBV27 and TRBJ1-2; maybe TRBD1 (5 bases). The CDR3 contains 14 residues. Germline assignment: CDR1 MNHEY and CDR2 SMNVEV (reference sequence). V gave up 4 bases and J gave up 0 bases, with 9 bases separating them. The CDR3 DNA reads TGTGCCAGCAGTTCATGGGGCTCTAACTATGGCTACACCTTC. Residues: CASSSWGSNYGYTF.

This clonotype was observed many times. V and J are TRBV9 and TRBJ2-7, with D perhaps TRBD1 or TRBD2 (5 bases each). CDR1 and CDR2 (germline): SGDLS, YYNGEE. The CDR3 loop spans 14 amino acids. Trimming took off 0 bases at V and 3 bases at J, with 10 bases between the two ends. Here the CDR3 reads CASSVEAGSYEQYF. The CDR3 DNA is TGTGCCAGCAGCGTAGAGGCAGGGAGCTACGAGCAGTACTTC.

On this clonotype: The junction departs from the called germline gene at one end, perhaps through a read error. CDR3 sequence: CVSSRASSGGNEQFF. CDR3 DNA: TGTGTCAGCAGCCGAGCATCTTCTGGAGGGAATGAGCAGTTCTTC. The chain combines TRBV7-2 with TRBJ2-1; D possibly corresponds to TRBD2 (6 bases). The CDR3 contains 15 residues. Germline V gene data show CDR1 as SGHTA and CDR2 as FQGNSA.

The chain recombines TRBV20-1 with TRBJ1-5, with TRBD1 as a possible D gene (6 bases). Looked up from germline, CDR1 is DFQATT and CDR2 is SNEGSKA (reference sequence). V lost 6 bases, J lost 6 bases, and 21 bases lay in between. This CDR3 spans 15 amino acids. The CDR3 sequence is CSARDRTAGGQPQHF. The DNA for the CDR3 is TGCAGTGCCCGTGATCGGACAGCGGGAGGTCAGCCCCAGCATTTT.

The V gene is TRBV7-3, the J gene TRBJ2-1; D is unclear. V was shortened by 4 bases and J by 6 bases, with 19 bases between the two germline ends. Germline V CDR1 and CDR2: SGHTA, FQGTGA. The CDR3 extends over 16 amino acids. CDR3 sequence (DNA): TGTGCCAGCAGCTCTTCCGGGCTCCCCTCCGGCAATGAGCAGTTCTTC. It codes for CASSSSGLPSGNEQFF.

In this sample, this clonotype turned up many times. CDR3: CASSESSSGRAINEQFF. The CDR3 nucleotides are TGCGCCAGCAGTGAGTCGAGCAGCGGGAGGGCCATCAATGAGCAGTTCTTC. The chain combines TRBV10-1 with TRBJ2-1, with TRBD2 matching 10 bases. CDR1 and CDR2 from the germline V gene are WNHNN and SYGVQD (reference sequence). V gave up 0 bases and J gave up 6 bases; unmatched junction bases: 8. The CDR3 loop spans 17 amino acids.

This clonotype appeared a single time. A much larger clonotype is one base distant, so this may be a read error. This chain joins TRBV3-1 and TRBJ1-2, with D unclear. From germline, CDR1 is LGHDT and CDR2 YNNKEL (reference sequence). The V end lost 1 base, the J end lost 8 bases, and 8 bases lay between the germline ends. This CDR3 region has 12 residues. Here the CDR3 reads CASSQGSRGYTF. The CDR3 DNA sequence: TGTGCCAGCAGCCAAGGGAGTCGGGGCTACACCTTC.

This clonotype was detected a few times. The chain carries TRBV30 and TRBJ1-2; D might be TRBD1 (5 bases). With 2 bases removed from V and 2 bases from J, the gap between germline ends came to 9 bases. Germline CDR1 reads GTSNPN; CDR2 reads SVGIG (reference sequence). CDR3 size: 13 residues. The CDR3 spells CAWSYGGNYGYTF. CDR3 coding DNA: TGTGCCTGGAGTTATGGGGGGAACTATGGCTACACCTTC.

This clonotype was observed at least ten times. The V and J genes are TRBV2 and TRBJ2-7; the D gene is possibly TRBD1 (6 bases). This CDR3 spans 12 amino acids. V gave up 6 bases and J gave up 2 bases, with 8 bases separating them. Germline V gene sequence: CDR1 SNHLY, CDR2 FYNNEI. The CDR3 loop is CASRDRPYEQYF. In nucleotides, the CDR3 is TGTGCCAGCAGGGACAGACCCTACGAGCAGTACTTC.

This chain links TRBV28 with TRBJ1-1; TRBD1 matches at 8 bases. This CDR3 comprises 15 residues. Germline V gene sequence: CDR1 MDHEN, CDR2 SYDVKM. V lost 3 bases to trimming and J lost 0 bases; unmatched junction nucleotides: 3. The DNA for the CDR3 is TGTGCCAGCAGTTTTATGGGACAGGTGAACACTGAAGCTTTCTTT. Protein: CASSFMGQVNTEAFF.

There are a few counts of this clonotype. V and J are TRBV11-2 and TRBJ2-1, with 7 bases that match TRBD2. CDR3 length: 15 amino acids. Germline V gives CDR1 SGHAT, CDR2 FQNNGV. V lost 3 bases to trimming and J lost 8 bases; unmatched junction nucleotides: 10. In DNA, the CDR3 is TGTGCCAGCAGCTTCCGGGGGGTGATAAGGGATGAGCAGTTCTTC. Its protein product is CASSFRGVIRDEQFF.